This TCR beta chain was captured in a study of CD8+ T cells in alopecia areata. As for the study in general: Among treated patients, oral tofacitinib was administered at 5 to 10 mg twice daily. The protocol delivered tofacitinib for 6 to 18 months, then withdrew it for 6 months. Study-wide results and limits: For lesional scalp, especially alopecia totalis/universalis, clonality was higher than in normal scalp.

Isolation of CD4+ and CD8+ T cells from PBMCs was achieved by sorting. Isolated RNA was reverse transcribed into cDNA used as the sequencing template. TCRdb's table, derived via immunoSEQ multiplex PCR, lists solely in-frame clones and lacks some. The sample lists more than 200,000 clones, 67% occurring once. Germline CDR1 is LGHNA and CDR2 is YSLEER. The CDR3 is 15 residues long. V was pared by 0 bases and J by 6 bases, with 2 bases of the junction left unmatched. Concerning this clone itself: Its antigen is undetermined.

The V call is TRBV4-3, the J call TRBJ1-6; TRBD1 aligns across 7 bases. This receptor was taken from a human donor with alopecia areata. The specimen comprised CD4+ T cells sorted from blood, sampled at week 0. This CDR3 is CASSQEGTVNSPLHF. DNA of the CDR3: TGCGCCAGCAGCCAAGAAGGGACAGTTAATTCACCCCTCCACTTT.